The rows below give T cell receptor beta chains drawn from one sample of a study of blood T cell repertoires in COVID-19. Assay used: immunoSEQ multiplex PCR; TCRdb lists only in-frame clones, some missing. The sample shows more than 60,000 clones, roughly 80% of them seen only once. Sequencing was carried out using peripheral blood. The receptors come from a human donor in a cohort sampled during active COVID-19. Each CDR3 is given with its conserved first and last residue. D genes are given only for firm matches. The listing skips clone size in some rows; elsewhere it reads once, few, many or a size class.

>TRBD1|TRBV30|few|TRBJ2-7
TGTGCCTGGGGGGGACAGGGGACCTCCTACGAGCAGTACTTC
CAWGGQGTSYEQYF
>-|TRBV28|-|TRBJ1-1
TGTGCCAGCAGTCCCAGCGGGTGGGGTAAGCAGAACACTGAAGCTTTCTTT
CASSPSGWGKQNTEAFF
>-|TRBV28|-|TRBJ1-4
TGTGCCAGCCGCGGCGGGAGAACTAATGAAAAACTGTTTTTT
CASRGGRTNEKLFF
>TRBD2|TRBV5-6|-|TRBJ2-7
TGTGCCAGCAGCTCGTGGGGACTAGCGGGATACTACGAGCAGTACTTC
CASSSWGLAGYYEQYF
>-|TRBV11-3|-|TRBJ1-1
TGTGCCAGCAGCTCACCTCGGGACTCTGAAGCTTTCTTT
CASSSPRDSEAFF
>-|TRBV18|-|TRBJ2-2
TGTGCCAGCTCACCCCAGGGTGCGACCGGGGAGCTGTTTTTT
CASSPQGATGELFF
>TRBD2|TRBV7-9|-|TRBJ2-3
TGTGCCAGCCCCAGAGGGGACGGGGGGGCCACAGATACGCAGTATTTT
CASPRGDGGATDTQYF
>TRBD1|TRBV7-6|-|TRBJ1-4
TGTGCCAGCAGCTCAAACAGGGGGCGAGACGAAAAACTGTTTTTT
CASSSNRGRDEKLFF
>-|TRBV20-1|-|TRBJ1-1
TGCAGTGCCAAGAGGGAGCAAGCTTTCTTT
CSAKREQAFF
>-|TRBV28|-|TRBJ2-1
TGTGCCAGCAGCCTTCCCGGGTACAATGAGCAGTTCTTC
CASSLPGYNEQFF
>TRBD1|TRBV4-1|few|TRBJ2-5
TGCGCCAGCAGCCCCTACTACAGGGGCCCCCAAGAGACCCAGTACTTC
CASSPYYRGPQETQYF